Only one count was recorded for the clone carrying this TCR beta chain. The entry originates in a study of blood T cell repertoires in COVID-19. TCRdb's table, derived via immunoSEQ multiplex PCR, lists solely in-frame clones and lacks some. The repertoire holds 180,000 or so clones, with approximately 85% as singletons. Germline trimming cut 1 base from V and 7 bases from J; bases unmatched to any gene: 5. In germline, CDR1 is LGHDT, CDR2 YNNKEL (reference sequence). The CDR3 is 14 residues long. The source is a man aged 55-75 years who had recovered from COVID-19. Sequenced input: peripheral blood. This rearrangement joins TRBV3-1 (or the pseudogene TRBV3-2) to TRBJ1-2; 8 positions match TRBD1. This CDR3 is CASSQGRQGPGYTF. CDR3 coding DNA: TGTGCCAGCAGCCAAGGTCGACAGGGGCCTGGCTACACCTTC.